Following are 9 T cell receptor beta chains from one sample sequenced in a study of blood T cell repertoires in COVID-19. Data came from immunoSEQ multiplex PCR; TCRdb stores just in-frame clones and leaves some out. Among 300,000 to 500,000 clones listed, approximately 90% were seen once. Sequencing was done on a sample of PBMCs or T cells enriched from blood (not recorded which). The receptors stem from a woman in her 30s with acute COVID-19.

The V and J genes are TRBV7-2 and TRBJ1-6, with D unclear. CDR1 is SGHTA and CDR2 is FQGNSA in the germline V gene. This CDR3 contains 12 residues. Trimming took off 5 bases at V and 9 bases at J, with 8 bases between the two ends. CDR3 coding DNA: TGTGCCAGCAGCCCTTACGGTTCACCCCTCCACTTT. It translates to CASSPYGSPLHF.

The rearrangement uses TRBV3-1 (or the pseudogene TRBV3-2) and TRBJ1-2; perhaps TRBD1 as D (5 bases). CDR3 length equals 15 residues. CDR1 and CDR2 from the germline V gene are LGHDT and YNNKEL (reference sequence). V gave up 0 bases and J gave up 4 bases, with 12 bases separating them. The CDR3 is CASSQEGAHLYGYTF. DNA for the CDR3: TGTGCCAGCAGCCAAGAAGGGGCTCATCTCTATGGCTACACCTTC.

This clone was picked up one time. The chain employs TRBV23-1 and TRBJ2-7; TRBD1 aligns across 7 bases. TRBV23-1 is treated as an ORF (open reading frame) with a function not yet certain. The J segment lost 3 bases and the V segment lost 0 bases, leaving 20 bases of the junction unmatched. This CDR3 comprises 20 residues. DNA for the CDR3: TGCGCCAGCAGTCAATCCGAGACAGGGTTAGCTCCTGGGTCCCACTACGAGCAGTACTTC. Protein product: CASSQSETGLAPGSHYEQYF.

The rearrangement uses TRBV5-1 and TRBJ2-4, with 9 positions matching TRBD2. Germline values: CDR1 SGHRS, CDR2 YFSETQ. The CDR3 covers 17 residues. Germline trimming cut 1 base from V and 1 base from J; bases unmatched to any gene: 6. In DNA form, the CDR3 reads TGCGCCAGCAGCTTGACCCCGAGCGGGGGGGCCAAAAACATTCAGTACTTC. Protein product: CASSLTPSGGAKNIQYF.

The chain couples TRBV18 to TRBJ2-1; 12 nucleotides match TRBD2. V gave up 3 bases and J gave up 5 bases; unmatched junction bases: 5. Germline CDR1 and CDR2: KGHSH and LQKENI. This CDR3 has 16 residues. The CDR3 DNA reads as TGTGCCAGCTCACCGAGACTAGCGGGGGAAAACAATGAGCAGTTCTTC. Its protein product is CASSPRLAGENNEQFF.

The DNA for the CDR3 is TGTGCCAGCAGTTTGGGTAGGGACAGTGAAGCTTTCTTT. Translation gives CASSLGRDSEAFF. The rearrangement uses TRBV28 and TRBJ1-1; 7 positions agree with TRBD1. CDR1 and CDR2 from the germline V gene are MDHEN and SYDVKM. The trim removed 3 bases at V and 7 bases at J, leaving 5 bases unmatched. The CDR3 length is 13 residues.

The V gene is TRBV7-2, the J gene TRBJ2-7; 9 nucleotides align to TRBD1. The V and J ends lost 1 base and 6 bases, in that order; junction bases with no gene match: 7. Germline CDR1 and CDR2: SGHTA and FQGNSA. CDR3 size: 15 residues. For the CDR3, the DNA is TGTGCCAGCAGCTTAGTGACAGGGGGTATAAGCGAGCAGTACTTC. Translating it yields CASSLVTGGISEQYF.

This rearrangement joins TRBV6-5 to TRBJ1-1; TRBD1 aligns across 8 bases. Germline V CDR1 and CDR2: MNHEY, SVGAGI. The CDR3 is 15 residues long. The trim removed 5 bases at V and 5 bases at J, leaving 10 bases unmatched. The CDR3 sequence is CASSPTGQGRTEAFF. The CDR3 DNA reads as TGTGCCAGCAGTCCAACCGGACAGGGAAGGACTGAAGCTTTCTTT.

The chain links TRBV27 to TRBJ2-2, with D possibly being TRBD1 (6 bases). CDR3 length: 16 residues. V lost 6 bases to trimming and J lost 5 bases, with 19 bases between them. The germline V gene has CDR1 MNHEY and CDR2 SMNVEV (reference sequence). CDR3 residues: CASRPFGVQGTGELFF. The CDR3 DNA reads TGTGCCAGCAGGCCTTTTGGAGTACAGGGAACCGGGGAGCTGTTTTTT.